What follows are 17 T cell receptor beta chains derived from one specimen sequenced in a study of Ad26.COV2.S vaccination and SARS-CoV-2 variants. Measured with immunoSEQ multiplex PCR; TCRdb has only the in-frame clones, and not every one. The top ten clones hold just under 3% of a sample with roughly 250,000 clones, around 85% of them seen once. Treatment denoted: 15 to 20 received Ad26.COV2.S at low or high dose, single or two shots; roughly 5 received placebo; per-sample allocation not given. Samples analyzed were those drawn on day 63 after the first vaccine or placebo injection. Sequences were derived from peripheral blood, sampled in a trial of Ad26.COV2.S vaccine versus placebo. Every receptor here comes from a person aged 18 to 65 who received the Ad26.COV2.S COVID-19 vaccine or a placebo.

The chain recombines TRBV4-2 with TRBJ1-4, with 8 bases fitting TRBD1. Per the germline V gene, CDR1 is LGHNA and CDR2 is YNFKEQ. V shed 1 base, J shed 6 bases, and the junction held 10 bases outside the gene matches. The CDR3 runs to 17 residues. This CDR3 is CASSQGRTGTEDEKLFF. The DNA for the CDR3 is TGTGCCAGCAGCCAAGGCCGGACAGGGACGGAGGATGAAAAACTGTTTTTT.

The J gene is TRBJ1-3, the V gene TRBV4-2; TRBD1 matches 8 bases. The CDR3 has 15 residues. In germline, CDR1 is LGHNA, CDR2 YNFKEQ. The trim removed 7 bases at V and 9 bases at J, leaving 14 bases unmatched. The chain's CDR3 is CASTFTGVGQGTIYF. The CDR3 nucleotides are TGTGCCAGCACCTTCACAGGGGTTGGACAGGGCACCATATATTTT.

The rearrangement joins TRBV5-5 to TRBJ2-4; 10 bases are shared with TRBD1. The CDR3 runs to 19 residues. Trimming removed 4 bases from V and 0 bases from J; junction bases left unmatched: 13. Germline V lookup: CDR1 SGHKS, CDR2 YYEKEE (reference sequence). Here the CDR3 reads CASSERPGQGLGAKNIQYF. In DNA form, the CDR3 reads TGTGCCAGCAGCGAACGCCCGGGACAGGGGCTCGGAGCCAAAAACATTCAGTACTTC. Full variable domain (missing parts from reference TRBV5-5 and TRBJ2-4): DAGVTQSPTHLIKTRGQQVTLRCSPISGHKSVSWYQQVLGQGPQFIFQYYEKEERGRGNFPDRFSARQFPNYSSELNVNALLLGDSALYLCASSERPGQGLGAKNIQYFGAGTRLSVL.

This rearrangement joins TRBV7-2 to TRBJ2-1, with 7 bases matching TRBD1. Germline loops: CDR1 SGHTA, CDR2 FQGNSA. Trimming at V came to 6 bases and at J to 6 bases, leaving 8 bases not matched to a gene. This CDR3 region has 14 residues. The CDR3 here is CASSRDRDGNEQFF. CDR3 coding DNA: TGTGCCAGCAGTCGCGACAGGGACGGCAATGAGCAGTTCTTC.

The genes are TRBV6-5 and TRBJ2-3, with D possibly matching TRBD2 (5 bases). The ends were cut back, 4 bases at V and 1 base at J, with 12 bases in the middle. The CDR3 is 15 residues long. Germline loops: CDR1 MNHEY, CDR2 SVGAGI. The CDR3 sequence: CASSFLGGGTDTQYF. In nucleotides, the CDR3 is TGTGCCAGCAGTTTCCTAGGAGGTGGCACAGATACGCAGTATTTT.

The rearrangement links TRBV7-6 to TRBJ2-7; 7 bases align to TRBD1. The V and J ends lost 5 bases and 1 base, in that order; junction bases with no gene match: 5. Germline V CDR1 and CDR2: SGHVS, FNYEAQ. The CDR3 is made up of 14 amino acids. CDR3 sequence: CASSPRTGSYEQYV. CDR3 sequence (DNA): TGTGCCAGCAGCCCCCGGACAGGTTCCTACGAGCAGTACGTC.

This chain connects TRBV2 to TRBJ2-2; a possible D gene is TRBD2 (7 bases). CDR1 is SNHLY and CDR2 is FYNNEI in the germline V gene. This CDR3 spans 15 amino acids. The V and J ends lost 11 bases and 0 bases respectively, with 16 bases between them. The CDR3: CALVGGGSNTGELFF. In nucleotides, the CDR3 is TGTGCCCTGGTGGGCGGGGGCTCGAACACCGGGGAGCTGTTTTTT. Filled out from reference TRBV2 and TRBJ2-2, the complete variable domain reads EPEVTQTPSHQVTQMGQEVILRCVPISNHLYFYWYRQILGQKVEFLVSFYNNEISEKSEIFDDQFSVERPDGSNFTLKIRSTKLEDSAMYFCALVGGGSNTGELFFGEGSRLTVL.

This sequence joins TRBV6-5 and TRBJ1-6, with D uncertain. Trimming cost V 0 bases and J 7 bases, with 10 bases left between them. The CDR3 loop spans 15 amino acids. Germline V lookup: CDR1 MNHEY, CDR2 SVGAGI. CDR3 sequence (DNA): TGTGCCAGCAGTTACTCGACCGGAGGCAATTCACCCCTCCACTTT. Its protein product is CASSYSTGGNSPLHF.

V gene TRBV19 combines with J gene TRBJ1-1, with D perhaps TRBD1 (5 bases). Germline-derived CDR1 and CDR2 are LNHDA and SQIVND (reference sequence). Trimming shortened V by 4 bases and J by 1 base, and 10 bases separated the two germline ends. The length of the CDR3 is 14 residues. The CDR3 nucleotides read TGTGCCAGTAGTACCCAGGGTGCGAACACTGAAGCTTTCTTT. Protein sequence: CASSTQGANTEAFF. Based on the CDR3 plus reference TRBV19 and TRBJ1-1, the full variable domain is DGGITQSPKYLFRKEGQNVTLSCEQNLNHDAMYWYRQDPGQGLRLIYYSQIVNDFQKGDIAEGYSVSREKKESFPLTVTSAQKNPTAFYLCASSTQGANTEAFFGQGTRLTVV.

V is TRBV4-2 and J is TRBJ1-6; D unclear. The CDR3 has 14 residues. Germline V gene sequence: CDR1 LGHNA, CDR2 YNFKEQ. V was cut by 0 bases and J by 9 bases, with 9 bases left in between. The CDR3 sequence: CASSQDLGGSPLHF. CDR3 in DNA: TGTGCCAGCAGCCAAGATCTGGGAGGTTCACCCCTCCACTTT.

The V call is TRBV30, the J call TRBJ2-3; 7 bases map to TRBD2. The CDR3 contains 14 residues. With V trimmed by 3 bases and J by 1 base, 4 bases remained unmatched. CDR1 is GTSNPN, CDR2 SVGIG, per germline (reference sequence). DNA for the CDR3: TGTGCCTGGAGATCACGGGGGGGCACAGATACGCAGTATTTT. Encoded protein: CAWRSRGGTDTQYF.

CDR3 nucleotide sequence: TGTGCCAGCAGCTTAAGATCAGGGGCCAACGGGGAGCTGTTTTTT. This encodes CASSLRSGANGELFF. The gene calls are TRBV7-3 and TRBJ2-2, with a weak D call TRBD1 (6 bases). V was pared by 1 base and J by 7 bases, with 13 bases between. The CDR3 covers 15 residues. Germline CDR1 is SGHTA and CDR2 is FQGTGA.

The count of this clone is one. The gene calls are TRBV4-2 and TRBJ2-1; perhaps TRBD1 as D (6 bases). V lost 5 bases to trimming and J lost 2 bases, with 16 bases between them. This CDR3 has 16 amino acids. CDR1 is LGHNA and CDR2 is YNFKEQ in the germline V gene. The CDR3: CASSGLGASPYNEQFF. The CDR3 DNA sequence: TGTGCCAGCAGCGGGCTGGGGGCTTCACCCTACAATGAGCAGTTCTTC.

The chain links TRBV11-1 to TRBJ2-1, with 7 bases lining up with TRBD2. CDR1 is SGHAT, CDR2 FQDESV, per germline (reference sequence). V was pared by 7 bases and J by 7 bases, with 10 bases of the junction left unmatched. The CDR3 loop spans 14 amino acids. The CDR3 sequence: CASNPGTISNEQFF. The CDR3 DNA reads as TGTGCCAGCAACCCCGGGACTATATCGAATGAGCAGTTCTTC. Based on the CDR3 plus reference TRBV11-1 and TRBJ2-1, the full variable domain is EAEVAQSPRYKITEKSQAVAFWCDPISGHATLYWYRQILGQGPELLVQFQDESVVDDSQLPKDRFSAERLKGVDSTLKIQPAELGDSAMYLCASNPGTISNEQFFGPGTRLTVL.

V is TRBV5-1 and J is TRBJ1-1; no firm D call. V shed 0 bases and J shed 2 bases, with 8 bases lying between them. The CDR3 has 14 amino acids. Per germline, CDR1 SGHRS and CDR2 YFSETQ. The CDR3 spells CASSLGGTNTEAFF. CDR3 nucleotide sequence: TGCGCCAGCAGCTTGGGGGGAACCAACACTGAAGCTTTCTTT.

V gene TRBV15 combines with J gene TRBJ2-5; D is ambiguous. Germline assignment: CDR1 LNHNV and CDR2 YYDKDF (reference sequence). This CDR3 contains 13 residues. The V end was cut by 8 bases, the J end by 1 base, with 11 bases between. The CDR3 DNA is TGTGCCACCTCCAGACGGTTCCAAGAGACCCAGTACTTC. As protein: CATSRRFQETQYF.

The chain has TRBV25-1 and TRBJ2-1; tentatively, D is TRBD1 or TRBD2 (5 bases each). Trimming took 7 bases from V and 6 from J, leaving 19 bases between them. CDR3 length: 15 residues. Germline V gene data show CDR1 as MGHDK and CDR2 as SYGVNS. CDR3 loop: CASNPGTSSFNEQFF. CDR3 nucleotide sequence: TGTGCCAGCAACCCCGGGACCTCTAGTTTCAATGAGCAGTTCTTC.